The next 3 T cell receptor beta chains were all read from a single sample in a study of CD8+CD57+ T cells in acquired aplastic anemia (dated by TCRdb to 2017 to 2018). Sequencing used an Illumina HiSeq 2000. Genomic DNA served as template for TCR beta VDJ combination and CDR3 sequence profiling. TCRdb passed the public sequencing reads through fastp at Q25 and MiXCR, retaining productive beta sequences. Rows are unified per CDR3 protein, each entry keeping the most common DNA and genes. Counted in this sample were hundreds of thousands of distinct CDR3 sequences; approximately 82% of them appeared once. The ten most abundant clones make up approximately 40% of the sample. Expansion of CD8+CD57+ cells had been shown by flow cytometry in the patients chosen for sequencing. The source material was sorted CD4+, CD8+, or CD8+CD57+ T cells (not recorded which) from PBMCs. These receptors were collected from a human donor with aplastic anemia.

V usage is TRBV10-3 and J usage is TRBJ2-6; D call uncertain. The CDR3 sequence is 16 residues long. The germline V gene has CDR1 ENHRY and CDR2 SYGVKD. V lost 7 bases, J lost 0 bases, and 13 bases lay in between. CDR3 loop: CAITGSLFSGANVLTF. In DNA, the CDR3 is TGTGCCATCACAGGCAGCCTTTTCTCTGGGGCCAACGTCCTGACTTTC.

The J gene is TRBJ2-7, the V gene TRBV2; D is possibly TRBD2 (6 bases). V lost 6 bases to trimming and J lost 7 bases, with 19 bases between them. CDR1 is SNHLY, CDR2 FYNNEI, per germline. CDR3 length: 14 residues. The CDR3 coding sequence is TGTGCCAGCAGCTACGGACGAGCGGGTGGGGAGCAGTACGTC. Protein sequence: CASSYGRAGGEQYV.

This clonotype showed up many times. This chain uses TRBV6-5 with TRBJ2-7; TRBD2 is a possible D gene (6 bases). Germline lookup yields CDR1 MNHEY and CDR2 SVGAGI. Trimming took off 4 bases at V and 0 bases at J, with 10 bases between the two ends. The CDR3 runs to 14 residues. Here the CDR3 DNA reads TGTGCCAGCAGTTCAGACGGGAGCTCCTACGAGCAGTACTTC. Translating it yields CASSSDGSSYEQYF.